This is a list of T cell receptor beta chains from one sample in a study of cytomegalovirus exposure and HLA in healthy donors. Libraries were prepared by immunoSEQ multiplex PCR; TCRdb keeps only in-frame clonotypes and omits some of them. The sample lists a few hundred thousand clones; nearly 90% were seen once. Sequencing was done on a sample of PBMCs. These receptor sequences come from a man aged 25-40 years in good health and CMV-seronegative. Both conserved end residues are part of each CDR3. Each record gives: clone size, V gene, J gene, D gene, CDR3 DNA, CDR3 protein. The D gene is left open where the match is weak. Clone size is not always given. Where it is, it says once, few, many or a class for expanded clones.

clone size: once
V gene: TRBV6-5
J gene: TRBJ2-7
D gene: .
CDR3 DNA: TGTGCCAGCAGACCCGGACAGCTCTACGAGCAGTACTTC
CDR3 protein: CASRPGQLYEQYF

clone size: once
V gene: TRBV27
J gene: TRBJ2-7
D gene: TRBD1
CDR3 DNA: TGTGCCAGCAGAGGGGACAGGGTAGGCGAGCAGTACTTC
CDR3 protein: CASRGDRVGEQYF

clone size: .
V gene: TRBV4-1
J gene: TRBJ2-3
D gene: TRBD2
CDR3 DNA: TGCGCCAGCAGCCCGACTAGCGGGGGTAGAGATACGCAGTATTTT
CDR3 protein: CASSPTSGGRDTQYF

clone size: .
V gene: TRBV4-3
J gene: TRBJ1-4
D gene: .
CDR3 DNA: TGCGCCAGCAGCCAAGGGTTGGGGGGATCTGATGAAAAACTGTTTTTT
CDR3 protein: CASSQGLGGSDEKLFF

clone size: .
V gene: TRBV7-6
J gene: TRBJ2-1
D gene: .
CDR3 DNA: TGTGCCAGCAGCCACGTAGGCGGGGACCTTCCTTGCAATGAGCAGTTCTTC
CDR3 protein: CASSHVGGDLPCNEQFF

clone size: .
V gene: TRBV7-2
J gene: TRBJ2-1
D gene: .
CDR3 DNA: TGTGCCAGCAGCTTGGAGGTGGCTAGCCCCAATGAGCAGTTCTTC
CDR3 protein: CASSLEVASPNEQFF

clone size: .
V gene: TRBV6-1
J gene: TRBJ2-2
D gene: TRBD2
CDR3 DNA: TGTGCCAGCAGACTAGCGATCGGGGAGCTGTTTTTT
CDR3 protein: CASRLAIGELFF

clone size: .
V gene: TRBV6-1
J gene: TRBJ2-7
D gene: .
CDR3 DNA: TGTGCCAGCAGTGAAGGGAGATTTGACGAGCAGTACTTC
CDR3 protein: CASSEGRFDEQYF

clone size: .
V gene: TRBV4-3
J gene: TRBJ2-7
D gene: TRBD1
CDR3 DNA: TGCGCCAGCAGCCAAATGACAGGGTCCTCCTACGAGCAGTACTTC
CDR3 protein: CASSQMTGSSYEQYF

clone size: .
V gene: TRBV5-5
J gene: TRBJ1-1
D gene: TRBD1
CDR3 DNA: TGTGCCAGCAGCCAGCAGGGGGCGAACACTGAAGCTTTCTTT
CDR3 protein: CASSQQGANTEAFF

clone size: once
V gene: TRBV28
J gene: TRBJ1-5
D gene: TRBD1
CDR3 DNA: TGTGCCAGCAGTTCAGGGGGCACGGGCAATCAGCCCCAGCATTTT
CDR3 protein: CASSSGGTGNQPQHF

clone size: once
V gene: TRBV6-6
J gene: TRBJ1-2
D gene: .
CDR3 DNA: TGTGCCAGCAGCGAGAGAAGCTATGGCTACACCTTC
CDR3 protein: CASSERSYGYTF

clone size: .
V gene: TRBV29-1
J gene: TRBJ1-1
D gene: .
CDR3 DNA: TGCAGCGTTGCAGGCAGGGAGGGCACTGAAGCTTTCTTT
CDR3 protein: CSVAGREGTEAFF

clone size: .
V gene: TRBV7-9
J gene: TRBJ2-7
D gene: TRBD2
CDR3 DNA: TGTGCCAGCAGCCTGGGGCGGGGGGGCCTCGACGAGCAGTACTTC
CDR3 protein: CASSLGRGGLDEQYF

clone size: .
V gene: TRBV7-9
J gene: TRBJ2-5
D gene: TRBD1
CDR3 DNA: TGTGCCAGCAGCTATACAGGGGGTCGGGAGACCCAGTACTTC
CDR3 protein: CASSYTGGRETQYF

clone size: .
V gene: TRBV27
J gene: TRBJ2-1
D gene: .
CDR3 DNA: TGTGCCAGCAGTTACGGACAGAATTACAATGAGCAGTTCTTC
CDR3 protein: CASSYGQNYNEQFF

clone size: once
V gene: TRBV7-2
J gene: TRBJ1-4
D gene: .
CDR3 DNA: TGTGCCAGCAGCTCAGGGCCGGGCCGGGGGAGTAATGAAAAACTGTTTTTT
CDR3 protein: CASSSGPGRGSNEKLFF

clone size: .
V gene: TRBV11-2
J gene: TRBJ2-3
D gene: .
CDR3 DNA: TGTGCCAGCAGCCTATACTTTAGCGGACTAACAGATACGCAGTATTTT
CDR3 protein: CASSLYFSGLTDTQYF

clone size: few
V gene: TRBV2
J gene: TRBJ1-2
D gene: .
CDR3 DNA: TGTGCCAGCAGTGAACGAGGGATGGATGGCTACACCTTC
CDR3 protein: CASSERGMDGYTF

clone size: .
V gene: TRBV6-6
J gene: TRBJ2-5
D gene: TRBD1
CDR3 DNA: TGTGCCAGCAGGAGGACAGGGGGGGAGACCCAGTACTTC
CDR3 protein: CASRRTGGETQYF

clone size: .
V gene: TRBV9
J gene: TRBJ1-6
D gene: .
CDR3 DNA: TGTGCCAGCAGCGTAGGTGCGGGAAGCGGTAATTCACCCCTCCACTTT
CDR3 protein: CASSVGAGSGNSPLHF

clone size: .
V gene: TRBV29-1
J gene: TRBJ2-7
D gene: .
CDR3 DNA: TGCAGCGTTGCTCTCCCAGGCAGCTCCTACGAGCAGTACTTC
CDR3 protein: CSVALPGSSYEQYF

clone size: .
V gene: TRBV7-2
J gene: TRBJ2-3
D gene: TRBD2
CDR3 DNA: TGTGCCAGCAGCTTTGGACTAGCGGGGGCCCGCACAGATACGCAGTATTTT
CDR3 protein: CASSFGLAGARTDTQYF

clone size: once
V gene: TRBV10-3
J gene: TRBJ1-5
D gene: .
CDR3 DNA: TGTGCCATCAGTGAGTCGAGGGATTATAGCAATCAGCCCCAGCATTTT
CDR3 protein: CAISESRDYSNQPQHF